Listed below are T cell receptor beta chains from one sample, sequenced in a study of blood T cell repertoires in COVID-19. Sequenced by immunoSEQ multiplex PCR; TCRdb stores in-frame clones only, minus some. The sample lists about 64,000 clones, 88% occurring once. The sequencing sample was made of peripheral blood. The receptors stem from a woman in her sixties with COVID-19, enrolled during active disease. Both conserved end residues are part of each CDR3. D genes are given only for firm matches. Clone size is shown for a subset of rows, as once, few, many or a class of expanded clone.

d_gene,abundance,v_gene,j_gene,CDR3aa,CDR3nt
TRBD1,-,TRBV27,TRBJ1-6,CASSFWTGNSPLHF,TGTGCCAGCAGTTTCTGGACAGGGAATTCACCCCTCCACTTT
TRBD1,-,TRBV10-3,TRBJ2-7,CAISTGQVGLVYEQYF,TGTGCCATCAGTACCGGACAGGTAGGTCTGGTATACGAGCAGTACTTC
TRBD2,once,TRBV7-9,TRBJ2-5,CASSSLAGTQYF,TGTGCCAGCAGCTCGTTAGCGGGGACCCAGTACTTC
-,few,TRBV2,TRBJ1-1,CASTGREVGTEAFF,TGTGCCAGCACAGGAAGGGAGGTGGGCACTGAAGCTTTCTTT
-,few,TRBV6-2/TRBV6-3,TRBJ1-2,CASSYAGPNYGYTF,TGTGCCAGCAGTTACGCAGGGCCTAACTATGGCTACACCTTC
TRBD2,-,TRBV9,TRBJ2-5,CASSSSGGEETQYF,TGTGCCAGCAGCTCCAGCGGGGGGGAAGAGACCCAGTACTTC
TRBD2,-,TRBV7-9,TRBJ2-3,CASSLEGLAGPLQHTQYF,TGTGCCAGCAGCTTAGAAGGACTAGCGGGGCCTTTGCAACATACGCAGTATTTT
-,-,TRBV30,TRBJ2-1,CAWSVRGYNNEQFF,TGTGCCTGGAGTGTACGAGGGTACAACAATGAGCAGTTCTTC
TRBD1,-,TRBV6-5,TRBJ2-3,CASSGQGAGDTQYF,TGTGCCAGCTCTGGACAGGGGGCGGGAGATACGCAGTATTTT
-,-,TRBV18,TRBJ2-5,CASSPRGDAKQETQYF,TGTGCCAGCTCACCTCGGGGTGACGCGAAACAAGAGACCCAGTACTTC
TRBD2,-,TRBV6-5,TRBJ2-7,CASSYQGLVYEQYF,TGTGCCAGCAGTTACCAGGGACTAGTATACGAGCAGTACTTC
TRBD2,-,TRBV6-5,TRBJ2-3,CASSRGVTDTQYF,TGTGCCAGCAGTCGGGGGGTTACAGATACGCAGTATTTT
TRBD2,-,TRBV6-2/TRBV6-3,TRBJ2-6,CASSDAGGGGTSGANVLTF,TGTGCCAGCAGCGACGCGGGGGGTGGGGGTACTTCTGGGGCCAACGTCCTGACTTTC
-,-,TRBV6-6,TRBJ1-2,CASSYRQDSAGGYTF,TGTGCCAGCAGTTACAGACAGGACTCCGCCGGTGGCTACACCTTC
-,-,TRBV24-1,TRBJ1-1,CATPEGIMNTEAFF,TGTGCCACCCCGGAGGGGATTATGAACACTGAAGCTTTCTTT
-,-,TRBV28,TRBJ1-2,CASSLYQGTNYGYTF,TGTGCCAGCAGTTTATACCAGGGAACTAACTATGGCTACACCTTC
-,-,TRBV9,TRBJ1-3,CASSVGTVTGNTIYF,TGTGCCAGCAGCGTAGGGACAGTAACTGGAAACACCATATATTTT
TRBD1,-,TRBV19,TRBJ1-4,CASSPLGTGGEKLFF,TGTGCCAGTAGTCCCCTCGGGACAGGGGGGGAAAAACTGTTTTTT
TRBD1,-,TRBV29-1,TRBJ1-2,CSVEDIGQGYGYTF,TGCAGCGTTGAAGATATAGGACAGGGCTATGGCTACACCTTC
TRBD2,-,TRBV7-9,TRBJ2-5,CASSVSGGAETQYF,TGTGCCAGCAGCGTTAGCGGGGGGGCCGAGACCCAGTACTTC
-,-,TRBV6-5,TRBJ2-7,CASSNQDTYEQYF,TGTGCCAGCAGCAATCAGGACACCTACGAGCAGTACTTC
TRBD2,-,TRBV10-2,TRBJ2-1,CASSGTSGDNEQFF,TGCGCCAGCAGCGGGACTAGCGGAGACAATGAGCAGTTCTTC
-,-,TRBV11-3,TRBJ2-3,CASSLGQGRPDTQYF,TGTGCCAGCAGCTTAGGTCAGGGCCGCCCAGATACGCAGTATTTT
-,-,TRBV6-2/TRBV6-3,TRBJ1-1,CASSPYRSNTEAFF,TGTGCCAGCAGCCCCTATCGATCGAACACTGAAGCTTTCTTT
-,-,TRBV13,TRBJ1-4,CASSIRQVNEKLFF,TGTGCCAGCAGCATAAGACAGGTGAATGAAAAACTGTTTTTT
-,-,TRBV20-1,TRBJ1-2,CSASDSRIRSFYGYTF,TGCAGTGCTAGTGATAGCCGGATACGTTCATTCTATGGCTACACCTTC
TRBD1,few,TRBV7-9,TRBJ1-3,CASSGQGAGNTIYF,TGTGCCAGCAGCGGACAGGGGGCTGGAAACACCATATATTTT
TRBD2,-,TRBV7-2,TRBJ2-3,CASSLQAGGGDTQYF,TGTGCCAGCAGCTTACAGGCGGGAGGTGGTGATACGCAGTATTTT
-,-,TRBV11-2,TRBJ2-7,CASSFRHDSSYEQYF,TGTGCCAGCAGCTTCAGACACGATAGCTCCTACGAGCAGTACTTC
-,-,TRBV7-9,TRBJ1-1,CASTQWGVNTEAFF,TGTGCCAGCACCCAATGGGGGGTGAACACTGAAGCTTTCTTT
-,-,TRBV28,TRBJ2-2,CASSLGRFNTGELFF,TGTGCCAGCAGTTTAGGCAGGTTCAACACCGGGGAGCTGTTTTTT
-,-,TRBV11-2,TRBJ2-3,CASSTVADSLFVGDTQYF,TGTGCCAGCAGTACCGTAGCGGATTCCCTTTTTGTCGGGGATACGCAGTATTTT
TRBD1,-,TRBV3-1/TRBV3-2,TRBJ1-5,CASSLGTGGQPQHF,TGTGCCAGCAGCCTCGGGACAGGGGGTCAGCCCCAGCATTTT
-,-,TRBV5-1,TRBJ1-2,CASSLALGGHGNYGYTF,TGCGCCAGCAGCTTGGCGCTGGGAGGGCATGGCAACTATGGCTACACCTTC
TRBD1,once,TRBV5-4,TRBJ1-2,CASSPGGSPSVYGYTF,TGTGCCAGCAGCCCAGGGGGCAGTCCTTCTGTCTATGGCTACACCTTC
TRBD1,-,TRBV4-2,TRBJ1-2,CASSPGQGGYGYTF,TGTGCCAGCAGCCCAGGACAGGGAGGCTATGGCTACACCTTC
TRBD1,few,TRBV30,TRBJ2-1,CAWSLKFRDSQRFF,TGTGCCTGGAGTCTCAAATTCCGGGACAGCCAGCGGTTCTTC
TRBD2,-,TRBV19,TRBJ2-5,CASGLAGVETQYF,TGTGCCAGTGGGCTAGCGGGAGTCGAGACCCAGTACTTC